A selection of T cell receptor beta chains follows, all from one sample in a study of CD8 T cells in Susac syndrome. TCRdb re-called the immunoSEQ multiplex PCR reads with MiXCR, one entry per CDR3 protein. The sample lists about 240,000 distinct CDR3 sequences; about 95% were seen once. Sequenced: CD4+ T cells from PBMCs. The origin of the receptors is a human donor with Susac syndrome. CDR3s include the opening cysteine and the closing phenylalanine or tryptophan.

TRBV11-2 CASSHQGAGANVLTF
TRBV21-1 CASSDRHRKNTEAFF
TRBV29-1 CSVELADEQFF
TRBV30 CAWSKGVQGSPDEQYF
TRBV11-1 CASSYGQSSYEQYF
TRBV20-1 CSARDSGPRGETQYF
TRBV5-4 CASSLAPYKYQETQYF
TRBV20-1 CSAEETSGGTYEQYF
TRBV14 CASSQDTYPGNTEAFF
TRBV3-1 CASSLPRGREGLETQYF
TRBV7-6 CASSSPVGREQYF
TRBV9 CASSVGRVLETQYF
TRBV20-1 CSASPKETQYF
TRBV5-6 CASTLQGSYTF
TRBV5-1 CASSSGLVTGELFF
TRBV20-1 CSARGDRTNQPQHF
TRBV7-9 CASSRLPYEQYF
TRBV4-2 CASSQAGYGYTF
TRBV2 CASSGASYEQYF
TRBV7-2 CASSLEVNSRYDTQYF
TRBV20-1 CSATHAGLAATSSYEQYF
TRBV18 CASSPSLNTEAFF